The rows below give T cell receptor beta chains drawn from one sample of a study of cytotoxic CD8 clonotypes in ibrutinib-treated CLL. Profiling relied on immunoSEQ multiplex PCR, and the TCRdb table lists in-frame clones only, not all of them. The sample has about 200,000 clones, 60% to 80% seen once. The sequencing here drew on PBMCs, taken after 12 months of ibrutinib treatment. These receptors all come from a human donor with chronic lymphocytic leukemia. Each CDR3 is given with its conserved first and last residue. The D gene is left open where the match is weak. Clone size is not always given. Where it is, it says once, few, many or a class for expanded clones.

. TRBJ1-5 TRBV5-4 . 16 TGTGCCAGCAGCTGGGGGGGAAGAACAGGCAATCAGCCCCAGCATTTT CASSWGGRTGNQPQHF
TRBD2 TRBJ2-1 TRBV5-1 . 15 TGCGCCAGCAGCTTCCTCGGGGGGTATCCCCATGAGCAGTTCTTC CASSFLGGYPHEQFF
. TRBJ2-5 TRBV28 few 14 TGTGCCAGCAGCCCGGAACGGGAGAGAGAGACCCAGTACTTC CASSPERERETQYF
. TRBJ2-7 TRBV2 . 15 TGTGCCAGCAGTGAGAGCCGGCAAGGGACCTACGAGCAGTACTTC CASSESRQGTYEQYF
. TRBJ2-3 TRBV6-1 . 15 TGTGCCAGCAGCCTCGGGGGGCTGGTCGCAGATACGCAGTATTTT CASSLGGLVADTQYF
TRBD2 TRBJ2-3 TRBV10-3 once 15 TGTGCCATCAGACTAGCGGGCTCCGCCAAGGATACGCAGTATTTT CAIRLAGSAKDTQYF
. TRBJ1-2 TRBV28 . 13 TGTGCCAGCAGTTTGGAGTCTAACTATGGCTACACCTTC CASSLESNYGYTF
. TRBJ2-3 TRBV6-5 . 16 TGTGCCAGCAGTTACCCCACTGCCCCCTCGTCAGATACGCAGTATTTT CASSYPTAPSSDTQYF
. TRBJ1-1 TRBV9 . 15 TGTGCCAGCAGCGTAAGTTCAGTGATGAACACTGAAGCTTTCTTT CASSVSSVMNTEAFF
. TRBJ2-1 TRBV5-1 . 16 TGCGCCAGCAGCTTGGCGCTACCCACGGGTTACAATGAGCAGTTCTTC CASSLALPTGYNEQFF
. TRBJ2-5 TRBV7-7 . 16 TGTGCTAGCAGCTTTAGCGGAGAAGGGGCGAAAGAGACCCAGTACTTC CASSFSGEGAKETQYF
TRBD1 TRBJ1-2 TRBV5-8 . 13 TGTGCCAGCAGCCGGACAGGGAACTATGGCTACACCTTC CASSRTGNYGYTF
. TRBJ1-6 TRBV6-1 . 13 TGTGCCACCAGGGAAAGACAGTTGGCTCCCCTCCACTTT CATRERQLAPLHF
. TRBJ1-5 TRBV21-1 once 14 TGTGCCAGCAGCGCCCCGGGGAGGGATCAGCCCCAGCATTTT CASSAPGRDQPQHF
. TRBJ1-2 TRBV20-1 . 11 TGCAGTGCCCAATCCAGGGCTGGCTACACCTTC CSAQSRAGYTF
TRBD1 TRBJ1-1 TRBV27 . 13 TGTGCCAGCAGTTCGTCAGGGGGGACTGAAGCTTTCTTT CASSSSGGTEAFF
. TRBJ2-7 TRBV11-2 . 14 TGTGCCAGCAGCCTAGGTTTGGGGGGCTACGAGCAGTACTTC CASSLGLGGYEQYF
. TRBJ1-1 TRBV7-2 . 15 TGTGCCAGCAGCTTAGGTCACAGCTTGAACACTGAAGCTTTCTTT CASSLGHSLNTEAFF
. TRBJ1-5 TRBV19 . 14 TGTGCCAGTAGTATAGTAGGTAGCAATCAGCCCCAGCATTTT CASSIVGSNQPQHF
. TRBJ2-2 TRBV19 . 17 TGTGCCAGTAGTAACCCTTACCGGGACCCAAAGCCCGGGGAGCTGTTTTTT CASSNPYRDPKPGELFF
. TRBJ2-7 TRBV10-2 . 10 TGCGCCAGCAGTGAACGGGACGTATACTTC CASSERDVYF
TRBD1 TRBJ1-1 TRBV7-6 . 19 TGTGCCAGCAGCTTAGCGCGGGGTGGCAGGGGGGAAGTCGGCACTGAAGCTTTCTTT CASSLARGGRGEVGTEAFF
. TRBJ1-5 TRBV2 . 16 TGTGCCAGCACCAACGTCGCGGGGAGAGGCAATCAGCCCCAGCATTTT CASTNVAGRGNQPQHF
. TRBJ1-1 TRBV27 . 13 TGTGCCACTTCGTGGAGGGAGGGGACTGAAGCTTTCTTT CATSWREGTEAFF
. TRBJ1-5 TRBV2 . 16 TGTGCCAGCAGTAGCCACGGGCAGGATGGCAATCAGCCCCAGCATTTT CASSSHGQDGNQPQHF
. TRBJ2-4 TRBV21-1 few 21 TGTGCCAGCAGCAAAGAGAGGACAGGTAAAAAGCAAACACTAGCCAAAAACATTCAGTACTTC CASSKERTGKKQTLAKNIQYF
. TRBJ2-7 TRBV5-1 . 15 TGCGCCAGCAGCCTGACCGGGGTCCGAGGCTACGAGCAGTACTTC CASSLTGVRGYEQYF
. TRBJ1-1 TRBV10-2 once 14 TGCGCCAGCTCTTTAGGGGCGTTGAACACTGAAGCTTTCTTT CASSLGALNTEAFF
TRBD1 TRBJ1-1 TRBV11-2 . 17 TGTGCCAGCAGCTTCGGACAGGGTGTGAGGAGAGACACTGAAGCTTTCTTT CASSFGQGVRRDTEAFF
. TRBJ1-3 TRBV15 . 15 TGTGCCACCAGCAACGAGGACAACTCTGGAAACACCATATATTTT CATSNEDNSGNTIYF
. TRBJ1-1 TRBV12-5 . 15 TGTGCTAGTGGTTTGGGTGCGGAAATGAACACTGAAGCTTTCTTT CASGLGAEMNTEAFF
TRBD1 TRBJ2-7 TRBV7-2 . 14 TGTGCCAGCAGCCCGACGACAGGGCCCTACGAGCAGTACTTC CASSPTTGPYEQYF
. TRBJ2-1 TRBV25-1 . 14 TGTGCCAGCACCGTGGAGGGCTCCTACAATGAGCAGTTCTTC CASTVEGSYNEQFF
TRBD2 TRBJ2-3 TRBV11-2 . 14 TGTGCCAGCAGGACTAGCGGGGGGCCTAGGGCGCAGTATTTT CASRTSGGPRAQYF
TRBD2 TRBJ2-3 TRBV6-5 . 15 TGTGCCAGCAGCACGACTAGCGGGAGCACAGATACGCAGTATTTT CASSTTSGSTDTQYF
. TRBJ2-3 TRBV5-1 . 12 TGCGCCAGCGGGCGGGACACAGATACGCAGTATTTT CASGRDTDTQYF
. TRBJ1-2 TRBV19 . 12 TGTGCCAGTAGTGCGAATAGATATGGCTACACCTTC CASSANRYGYTF
TRBD1 TRBJ1-5 TRBV2 . 14 TGTGCCAGCAGCCCAGGGGGCAGCAATCAGCCCCAGCATTTT CASSPGGSNQPQHF
TRBD1 TRBJ2-3 TRBV7-9 . 15 TGTGCCAGCAGCTTAGGCAGGGGGTACACAGATACGCAGTATTTT CASSLGRGYTDTQYF
. TRBJ2-7 TRBV6-5 . 13 TGTGCCAGCAGTTCCGGGGGTACCCGGGAGCAGTACTTC CASSSGGTREQYF
. TRBJ2-7 TRBV7-8 . 16 TGTGCCAGCAGCAGTGGGATCTACCCGGAGTTCAACGAGCAGTACTTC CASSSGIYPEFNEQYF